These T cell receptor beta chains were read from a single sample in a study of blood T cell repertoires in COVID-19. Sequenced by immunoSEQ multiplex PCR; TCRdb stores in-frame clones only, minus some. The table lists approximately 150,000 clones, 70% to 90% of them singletons, with around 1% in the top ten. Material for sequencing was peripheral blood. The receptors shown here come from a man aged 40-49 years with acute or convalescent COVID-19. Both conserved end residues are trimmed from each CDR3. Each record gives: D gene, V gene, J gene, CDR3 protein. The D gene is left open where the match is weak.

D: TRBD2; V: TRBV5-4; J: TRBJ2-2; CDR3: ASSLGLAGSNTGELF
D: .; V: TRBV29-1; J: TRBJ2-6; CDR3: SVLGSGANVLT
D: TRBD1; V: TRBV29-1; J: TRBJ1-2; CDR3: SVAGQGNGYT
D: .; V: TRBV6-1; J: TRBJ1-5; CDR3: ASSSFPEGSQPQH
D: TRBD2; V: TRBV3-1/TRBV3-2; J: TRBJ2-2; CDR3: ASSRDDFGGFNTGELF
D: .; V: TRBV28; J: TRBJ1-2; CDR3: ASSVAAGYYGYT
D: TRBD1; V: TRBV7-9; J: TRBJ1-1; CDR3: ASSRGTANTEAF
D: .; V: TRBV9; J: TRBJ1-2; CDR3: ASSINPGGASGYT
D: TRBD1; V: TRBV27; J: TRBJ2-3; CDR3: ASSLQGAIDTQY
D: .; V: TRBV27; J: TRBJ2-7; CDR3: ASSLSLRLSSYEQY
D: .; V: TRBV7-9; J: TRBJ1-1; CDR3: ASSPTFLEDTEAF
D: TRBD1; V: TRBV6-2/TRBV6-3; J: TRBJ1-4; CDR3: ASSYTGVASEKLF
D: .; V: TRBV6-5; J: TRBJ2-7; CDR3: ASSPRWGEDEQY
D: TRBD1; V: TRBV27; J: TRBJ1-4; CDR3: ASSNRGAGVREKLF
D: TRBD1; V: TRBV27; J: TRBJ1-2; CDR3: ASRNGDRESGGYT
D: .; V: TRBV19; J: TRBJ2-1; CDR3: ASCQGGYSYNEQF